These T cell receptor beta chains were read from a single sample in a study of T-cell reconstitution after alpha-beta-depleted transplantation in children. TCRdb re-derived calls from the PCR reads in MiXCR, one entry per CDR3 protein. The sample has a few hundred thousand distinct CDR3 sequences, about a quarter seen once. Sample: PBMCs, taken before TCRalphabeta/CD19-depleted stem cell transplant. These receptors all come from a boy under three years old with Wiskott-Aldrich syndrome, due to receive a stem cell transplant. Both conserved end residues are part of each CDR3. The D gene is left open where the match is weak. Only some rows state a clone size, as once, few, many or a class for expanded clones.

V gene: TRBV12-3/TRBV12-4
clone size: few
J gene: TRBJ2-3
D gene: .
CDR3 DNA: TGTGCCAGCAGGGGCGGGACTAGCACAGATACGCAGTATTTT
CDR3 protein: CASRGGTSTDTQYF

V gene: TRBV20-1
clone size: few
J gene: TRBJ2-2
D gene: .
CDR3 DNA: TGCAGTGCCAGACGACAGTTTCTTCTGAACACCGGGGAGCTGTTTTTT
CDR3 protein: CSARRQFLLNTGELFF

V gene: TRBV11-2
clone size: few
J gene: TRBJ1-5
D gene: .
CDR3 DNA: TGTGCCAGCAGCTATTACGAGGGCAGGGAGCGAAGATCTAATCAGCCCCAGCATTTT
CDR3 protein: CASSYYEGRERRSNQPQHF

V gene: TRBV5-6
clone size: few
J gene: TRBJ2-3
D gene: TRBD2
CDR3 DNA: TGTGCCAGCTTGCGGGAGGGCCGATCAGATACGCAGTATTTT
CDR3 protein: CASLREGRSDTQYF

V gene: TRBV20-1
clone size: few
J gene: TRBJ1-2
D gene: .
CDR3 DNA: TGCAGTGCTAGAGCCGACAGGACAGCTATCTCCGGCTACACCTTC
CDR3 protein: CSARADRTAISGYTF

V gene: TRBV20-1
clone size: few
J gene: TRBJ2-7
D gene: TRBD1
CDR3 DNA: TGCAGTGTCAGGGGGACAGGGGACCCGGGCTACTACGAGCAGTACTTC
CDR3 protein: CSVRGTGDPGYYEQYF

V gene: TRBV5-6
clone size: .
J gene: TRBJ2-7
D gene: .
CDR3 DNA: TGTGCCAGCAGCTTGGTCCCGGGACAGCAGTACTTC
CDR3 protein: CASSLVPGQQYF

V gene: TRBV2
clone size: .
J gene: TRBJ2-6
D gene: .
CDR3 DNA: TGTGCCACCGATGGCTCTGGGGCCAACGTCCTGACTTTC
CDR3 protein: CATDGSGANVLTF

V gene: TRBV27
clone size: .
J gene: TRBJ2-7
D gene: .
CDR3 DNA: TGTGCCAGCACATCTGCCCTTCGTGGCTACGAGCAGTACTTC
CDR3 protein: CASTSALRGYEQYF

V gene: TRBV27
clone size: .
J gene: TRBJ1-5
D gene: .
CDR3 DNA: TGTGCCAGCAGCCGGGGCGACCTTCAGCCCCAGCATTTT
CDR3 protein: CASSRGDLQPQHF

V gene: TRBV20-1
clone size: few
J gene: TRBJ1-2
D gene: .
CDR3 DNA: TGCAGTGCTAGAGATCAGGCTGGGGGCGACTATGGCTACACCTTC
CDR3 protein: CSARDQAGGDYGYTF

V gene: TRBV5-1
clone size: many
J gene: TRBJ2-5
D gene: .
CDR3 DNA: TGCGCCAGCAGCTTGGGGCAGTTGAAGACCCAGTACTTC
CDR3 protein: CASSLGQLKTQYF

V gene: TRBV5-1
clone size: few
J gene: TRBJ1-2
D gene: .
CDR3 DNA: TGCGCCAGCAGCGCCGACAGTTACTATGGCTACACCTTC
CDR3 protein: CASSADSYYGYTF

V gene: TRBV20-1
clone size: .
J gene: TRBJ1-2
D gene: .
CDR3 DNA: TGCAGTGCTGCGGACATACTCTATGGCTACACCTTC
CDR3 protein: CSAADILYGYTF

V gene: TRBV20-1
clone size: .
J gene: TRBJ2-5
D gene: TRBD2
CDR3 DNA: TGCTGTGCTAGGGGGACTAGCGGGAGTTCCTTGGAGACCCAGTACTTC
CDR3 protein: CCARGTSGSSLETQYF

V gene: TRBV3-1
clone size: once
J gene: TRBJ2-2
D gene: .
CDR3 DNA: TGTGCCAGCAGCCATAGACATCCGGGGGCTGGGCTGGACACCGGGGAGCTGTTTTTT
CDR3 protein: CASSHRHPGAGLDTGELFF

V gene: TRBV4-1
clone size: .
J gene: TRBJ2-7
D gene: .
CDR3 DNA: TGCGCCAGCAGCCAAGTATTCGCGGGGAGCTCCTACGAGCAGTACTTC
CDR3 protein: CASSQVFAGSSYEQYF

V gene: TRBV27
clone size: .
J gene: TRBJ2-5
D gene: .
CDR3 DNA: TGTGCCAGCGGCATAGGGGGGGCAGGTTGGGAGACCCAGTACTTC
CDR3 protein: CASGIGGAGWETQYF

V gene: TRBV7-6
clone size: few
J gene: TRBJ1-2
D gene: TRBD1
CDR3 DNA: TGTGCCAGCAGCTTACTGGGGGGGACAGGGTCCTTTGGCTATGGCTACACCTTC
CDR3 protein: CASSLLGGTGSFGYGYTF

V gene: TRBV20-1
clone size: .
J gene: TRBJ2-2
D gene: .
CDR3 DNA: TGCAGTGCTGTGGGGACCAACACCGGGGAGCTGTTTTTT
CDR3 protein: CSAVGTNTGELFF

V gene: TRBV10-3
clone size: once
J gene: TRBJ2-2
D gene: .
CDR3 DNA: TGTGCCATCAGTGATTGGGGGAGTATGACCGGGGAGCTGTTTTTT
CDR3 protein: CAISDWGSMTGELFF

V gene: TRBV5-1
clone size: .
J gene: TRBJ1-4
D gene: .
CDR3 DNA: TGCGCCAGCAGCCTCGTACACGCAACTAATGAAAAACTGTTTTTT
CDR3 protein: CASSLVHATNEKLFF

V gene: TRBV6-5
clone size: .
J gene: TRBJ2-1
D gene: TRBD2
CDR3 DNA: TGTGCCAGCAGTTCCCGGACTAGCGGGGGAACCTACAATGAGCAGTTCTTC
CDR3 protein: CASSSRTSGGTYNEQFF

V gene: TRBV6-1
clone size: .
J gene: TRBJ2-7
D gene: TRBD2
CDR3 DNA: TGTGCCAGTGGGACTAGCGGAACCTCTTCCAACGAGCAGTACTTC
CDR3 protein: CASGTSGTSSNEQYF

V gene: TRBV20-1
clone size: .
J gene: TRBJ1-5
D gene: .
CDR3 DNA: TGCAGTGCTAGTTGGCAGGGTGAGCCCCAGCATTTT
CDR3 protein: CSASWQGEPQHF

V gene: TRBV28
clone size: .
J gene: TRBJ2-2
D gene: TRBD2
CDR3 DNA: TGTGCCAGCAGTTTGTTGACTAGCGGGAGAGTCACCGGGGAGCTGTTTTTT
CDR3 protein: CASSLLTSGRVTGELFF

V gene: TRBV13
clone size: .
J gene: TRBJ1-5
D gene: .
CDR3 DNA: TGTGCCAGCAGCCCCGAGGGGGACAATCAGCCCCAGCATTTT
CDR3 protein: CASSPEGDNQPQHF

V gene: TRBV20-1
clone size: .
J gene: TRBJ2-1
D gene: .
CDR3 DNA: TGCAGTGCTAGAGATCTTGGAGCCGTATACAATGAGCAGTTCTTC
CDR3 protein: CSARDLGAVYNEQFF

V gene: TRBV18
clone size: .
J gene: TRBJ1-1
D gene: .
CDR3 DNA: TGTGCCAGCTCACGTCTGGCTGGGGGCCGGGCTGAAGCTTTCTTT
CDR3 protein: CASSRLAGGRAEAFF

V gene: TRBV29-1
clone size: few
J gene: TRBJ2-7
D gene: .
CDR3 DNA: TGCAGCGTTGAGTTGAGGTTGGCAGGCTCCTACGAGCAGTACTTC
CDR3 protein: CSVELRLAGSYEQYF

V gene: TRBV5-1
clone size: .
J gene: TRBJ2-7
D gene: .
CDR3 DNA: TGCGCCAGCAGCTTGGCAATACAGGGCCTGAACGAGCAGTACTTC
CDR3 protein: CASSLAIQGLNEQYF

V gene: TRBV5-1
clone size: .
J gene: TRBJ2-5
D gene: TRBD1
CDR3 DNA: TGCGCCAGCAGCTTGGGTGGACAGGGTGCGACCCAGTACTTC
CDR3 protein: CASSLGGQGATQYF

V gene: TRBV20-1
clone size: .
J gene: TRBJ2-3
D gene: .
CDR3 DNA: TGCAGTGCTCGACGCAGGGGTTTGGATTTCACAGATACGCAGTATTTT
CDR3 protein: CSARRRGLDFTDTQYF

V gene: TRBV10-1
clone size: .
J gene: TRBJ2-2
D gene: .
CDR3 DNA: TGCGCCAGCAGGAACAGGGCCGGGGAGCTGTTTTTT
CDR3 protein: CASRNRAGELFF

V gene: TRBV19
clone size: few
J gene: TRBJ2-1
D gene: .
CDR3 DNA: TGTGCCAGTAGTATAGGGCGGAGCTCCTACAATGAGCAGTTCTTC
CDR3 protein: CASSIGRSSYNEQFF

V gene: TRBV11-2
clone size: .
J gene: TRBJ2-5
D gene: .
CDR3 DNA: TGTGCCAGCAGTTCGGAGGGCCAGACCCAGTACTTC
CDR3 protein: CASSSEGQTQYF

V gene: TRBV27
clone size: .
J gene: TRBJ1-6
D gene: .
CDR3 DNA: TGTGCCAGCAGTTGGTCGGGCTTGTATTCACCCCTCCACTTT
CDR3 protein: CASSWSGLYSPLHF

V gene: TRBV21-1
clone size: few
J gene: TRBJ2-3
D gene: .
CDR3 DNA: TGTGCCGAGGAGGGGGCACAAGAGTCAGATACGCAGTATTTT
CDR3 protein: CAEEGAQESDTQYF

V gene: TRBV18
clone size: few
J gene: TRBJ2-1
D gene: .
CDR3 DNA: TGTGCCAGCTCACTACACCTCTCCTACAATGAGCAGTTCTTC
CDR3 protein: CASSLHLSYNEQFF

V gene: TRBV24-1
clone size: .
J gene: TRBJ2-3
D gene: .
CDR3 DNA: TGTGCCACCAGTAAACAGGGTTCCACAGATACGCAGTATTTT
CDR3 protein: CATSKQGSTDTQYF